Below are 12 T cell receptor beta chains sequenced from a single sample in a study of blood T cell repertoires in COVID-19. Repertoires were generated with immunoSEQ multiplex PCR, while TCRdb's copy carries only in-frame clones and drops some. This table holds about 150,000 clones, about 85% found once. Material for sequencing was peripheral blood. The receptors stem from a woman aged 55-70 years with active or convalescent COVID-19.

J is TRBJ1-1 and V is TRBV10-3; no reliable D call. This CDR3 region has 13 residues. Germline CDR1 reads ENHRY; CDR2 reads SYGVKD. Trimming pared 7 bases from V and 0 bases from J, leaving 9 bases between. CDR3 loop: CAIKAEMNTEAFF. The CDR3, as DNA: TGTGCCATCAAGGCGGAGATGAACACTGAAGCTTTCTTT.

V usage is TRBV18 and J usage is TRBJ1-1, with a tentative D call TRBD1 (5 bases). Germline V gene sequence: CDR1 KGHSH, CDR2 LQKENI. V lost 2 bases to trimming and J lost 5 bases, with 15 bases between them. The CDR3 loop spans 15 amino acids. CDR3 nucleotides: TGTGCCAGCTCACCATCCGTGGGGGGGGAAACTGAAGCTTTCTTT. Translated, it gives CASSPSVGGETEAFF.

The chain links TRBV23-1 to TRBJ2-4, with D possibly being TRBD2 (6 bases). TRBV23-1 falls under the ORF class, with uncertain function. V lost 3 bases and J lost 7, with 25 bases in between. The CDR3 is 18 residues long. The CDR3 DNA reads as TGCGCCAGCAGTCATTTAACAAGGGCGGTCTTGGGGAGGAACATTCAGTACTTC. It codes for CASSHLTRAVLGRNIQYF.

This clone occurred once. In DNA form, the CDR3 reads TGTGCCAGCAGCCAAGAAATCGGGGGCTCTGGGGCCAACGTCCTGACTTTC. Translated, it gives CASSQEIGGSGANVLTF. The J gene is TRBJ2-6, the V gene TRBV3-1 (or the pseudogene TRBV3-2); tentatively, D is TRBD2 (6 bases). The V gene lost 0 bases and the J gene lost 0 bases, with 9 bases spanning the gap. CDR3 length: 17 residues. Germline loops: CDR1 LGHDT, CDR2 YNNKEL (reference sequence).

The CDR3 bases are TGTGCCAGCAGCTTGGGAAACGGGCAAGAGACCCAGTACTTC. Protein product: CASSLGNGQETQYF. The chain is built from TRBV5-6 and TRBJ2-5; D not resolved. The germline gives CDR1 SGHDT, CDR2 YYEEEE. V lost 0 bases to trimming and J lost 2 bases, with 8 bases between them. The CDR3 covers 14 residues.

The V gene is TRBV5-1, the J gene TRBJ2-3, with D maybe TRBD1 (6 bases). Germline-derived CDR1 and CDR2 are SGHRS and YFSETQ. The CDR3 totals 13 residues. V dropped 2 bases and J dropped 4 bases, with 8 bases sitting between them. In DNA form, the CDR3 reads TGCGCCAGCAGCTTAGGGGGTCCAGATACGCAGTATTTT. This translates into CASSLGGPDTQYF. The full variable domain, rest sourced from reference TRBV5-1 and TRBJ2-3, is KAGVTQTPRYLIKTRGQQVTLSCSPISGHRSVSWYQQTPGQGLQFLFEYFSETQRNKGNFPGRFSGRQFSNSRSEMNVSTLELGDSALYLCASSLGGPDTQYFGPGTRLTVL.

CDR3 sequence (DNA): TGTGCCAGTACCACGGGACAGGGGGCGAACGAGCAGTACTTC. It specifies CASTTGQGANEQYF. The rearrangement joins TRBV19 to TRBJ2-7, with TRBD1 matching 12 bases. J was trimmed by 5 bases and V by 7 bases; bases with no gene match: 6. From germline, CDR1 is LNHDA and CDR2 SQIVND (reference sequence). CDR3 length: 14 residues.

The CDR3 loop is CASHRNTALGTEAFF. The CDR3 region has the DNA TGCGCCAGCCACAGGAACACGGCCTTGGGCACTGAAGCTTTCTTT. The chain links TRBV5-1 to TRBJ1-1, with a possible D match to TRBD1 (5 bases). Germline CDR1 SGHRS, CDR2 YFSETQ. Trimming shortened V by 7 bases and J by 4 bases, and 20 bases separated the two germline ends. The CDR3 extends over 15 amino acids. Full variable domain (rest looked up from reference TRBV5-1 and TRBJ1-1): KAGVTQTPRYLIKTRGQQVTLSCSPISGHRSVSWYQQTPGQGLQFLFEYFSETQRNKGNFPGRFSGRQFSNSRSEMNVSTLELGDSALYLCASHRNTALGTEAFFGQGTRLTVV.

The V gene is TRBV3-1 (or the pseudogene TRBV3-2), the J gene TRBJ1-1; 10 bases are a match to TRBD1. This CDR3 is 21 amino acids long. The trim removed 0 bases at V and 3 bases at J, leaving 19 bases unmatched. Germline CDR1 is LGHDT and CDR2 is YNNKEL (reference sequence). This CDR3 is CASSQDPSITGTGAPHTEAFF. For the CDR3, the DNA is TGTGCCAGCAGCCAAGATCCGTCAATAACCGGGACAGGGGCCCCCCACACTGAAGCTTTCTTT.

This chain connects TRBV7-9 to TRBJ2-1; 11 bases agree with TRBD2. CDR3 length: 14 residues. V shed 8 bases, J shed 11 bases, and the junction held 11 bases outside the gene matches. Germline values: CDR1 SEHNR, CDR2 FQNEAQ (reference sequence). This CDR3 reads CASGPGLAAMKQFF. CDR3 nucleotide sequence: TGTGCCAGCGGCCCGGGACTAGCGGCAATGAAGCAGTTCTTC.

The chain uses TRBV14 and TRBJ2-1, with 15 bases that match TRBD2. Germline V lookup: CDR1 SGHDN, CDR2 FVKESK. The CDR3 consists of 20 residues. Germline trimming cut 2 bases from V and 0 bases from J; bases unmatched to any gene: 8. In nucleotides, the CDR3 is TGTGCCAGCAGCCAAAGACTCGGACTAGCGGGGGGGAGCTCCTACAATGAGCAGTTCTTC. Its translation is CASSQRLGLAGGSSYNEQFF.

This chain joins TRBV7-3 and TRBJ1-1, with 9 nucleotides matching TRBD1. Germline V gives CDR1 SGHTA, CDR2 FQGTGA. The CDR3 extends over 13 amino acids. The V gene end was trimmed by 4 bases and the J gene end by 4 bases; junction bases not matched to a gene: 1. CDR3 residues: CASSSDRGTEAFF. The CDR3 DNA sequence: TGTGCCAGCAGCTCGGACAGGGGCACTGAAGCTTTCTTT.